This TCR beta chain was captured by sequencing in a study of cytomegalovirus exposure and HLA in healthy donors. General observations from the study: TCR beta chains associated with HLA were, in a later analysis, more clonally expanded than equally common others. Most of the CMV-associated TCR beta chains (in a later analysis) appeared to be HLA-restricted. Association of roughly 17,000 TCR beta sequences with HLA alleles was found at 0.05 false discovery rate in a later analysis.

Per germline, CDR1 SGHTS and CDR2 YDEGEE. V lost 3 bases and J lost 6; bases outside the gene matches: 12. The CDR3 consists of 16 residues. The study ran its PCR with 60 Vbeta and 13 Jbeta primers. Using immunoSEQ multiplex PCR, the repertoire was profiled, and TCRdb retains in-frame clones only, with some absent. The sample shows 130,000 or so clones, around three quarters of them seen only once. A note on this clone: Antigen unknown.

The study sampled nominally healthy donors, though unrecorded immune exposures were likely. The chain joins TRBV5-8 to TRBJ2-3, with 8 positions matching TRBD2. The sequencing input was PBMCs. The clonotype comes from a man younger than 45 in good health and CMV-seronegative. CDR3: CASSSGIAGLPDTQYF. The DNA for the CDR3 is TGTGCCAGCAGCTCGGGGATAGCGGGGCTCCCGGATACGCAGTATTTT.